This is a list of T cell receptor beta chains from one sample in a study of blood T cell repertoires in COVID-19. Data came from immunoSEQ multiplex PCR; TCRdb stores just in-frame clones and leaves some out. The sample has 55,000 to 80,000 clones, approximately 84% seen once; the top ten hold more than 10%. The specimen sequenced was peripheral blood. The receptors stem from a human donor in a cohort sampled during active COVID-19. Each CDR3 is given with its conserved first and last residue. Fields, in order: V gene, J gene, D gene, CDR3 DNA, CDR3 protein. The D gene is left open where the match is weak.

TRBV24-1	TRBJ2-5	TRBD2	TGTGCCACCAGTGATTCCCCTAGCGGGGTAGGAGAGACCCAGTACTTC	CATSDSPSGVGETQYF
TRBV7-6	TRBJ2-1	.	TGTGCCAGCAGCCTCCGACAGGTTGTTCGCGATGAGCAGTTCTTC	CASSLRQVVRDEQFF
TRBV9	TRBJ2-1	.	TGTGCCAGCAGCGAGGGCAGGGGGGCCCGGAATGAGCAGTTCTTC	CASSEGRGARNEQFF
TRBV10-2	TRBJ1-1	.	TGCGCCAGCAGTGAGTCTAGATGGCGGGCCAACACTGAAGCTTTCTTT	CASSESRWRANTEAFF
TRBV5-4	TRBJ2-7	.	TGTGCCAGCAGCTCAGGGTACAGTCTCTCCCACGAGCAGTACTTC	CASSSGYSLSHEQYF
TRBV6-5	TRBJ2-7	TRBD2	TGTGCCAGCAGTTACGGGTCCGGCGGGGGGGCCTACGAGCAGTACTTC	CASSYGSGGGAYEQYF
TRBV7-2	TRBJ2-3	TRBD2	TGTGCCAGCAGCCTAGCGGGGGGGCCGAGAGATACGCAGTATTTT	CASSLAGGPRDTQYF
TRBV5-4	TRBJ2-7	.	TGTGCCAGCAGCTTGACCGGGACATACGAGCAGTACTTC	CASSLTGTYEQYF
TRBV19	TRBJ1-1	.	TGTGCCAGTAGCACTATCGCCAGTGAAGCTTTCTTT	CASSTIASEAFF
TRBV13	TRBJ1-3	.	TGTGCCAGCAGCTTAAGAGCGGCCGTTGACTACTCTGGAAACACCATATATTTT	CASSLRAAVDYSGNTIYF
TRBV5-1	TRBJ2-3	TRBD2	TGCGCCAGCAGGTGGGGACTAGCCGCAGATACGCAGTATTTT	CASRWGLAADTQYF